The present T cell receptor (beta chain) was sequenced within a study of radiation and T cells in renal cell carcinoma. Whole-study results and caveats: From baseline, blood top tumor clonotypes peaked at 2 weeks post-radiation. Pretreatment tumor biopsies were lacking, so baseline clonotypes are unknown.

CDR3 length: 14 residues. The germline gives CDR1 LNHDA, CDR2 SQIVND (reference sequence). Germline trimming cut 9 bases from V and 6 bases from J; bases unmatched to any gene: 8. TCRdb's table, derived via immunoSEQ multiplex PCR, lists solely in-frame clones and lacks some. Here the sample spans some 150,000 clones, 83% being singletons. Concerning this clone: Its antigen is unidentified.

Time point in this sample: baseline pretreatment blood. Noted treatment: 15 Gy SBRT to primary tumor, nephrectomy 4 weeks later. Radiation-treated patients gave blood at baseline, week 2 and week 4. The patient's renal cell carcinoma had clear cell pathology. The TCR sequence derives from a woman in her 50s with renal cell carcinoma. This chain joins TRBV19 and TRBJ1-5; 10 positions agree with TRBD1. The material sequenced was blood, taken from a patient whose treatment included radiotherapy and nephrectomy. This CDR3 reads CASQGQGRSQPQHF. DNA for the CDR3: TGTGCCAGCCAGGGACAGGGGAGAAGTCAGCCCCAGCATTTT.